These 27 T cell receptor beta chains were all obtained from the same sample, sequenced in a study of read filtering for tumor transcriptome and immune sequencing. Molecular barcoded adaptors covering alpha/delta and beta/gamma chains were used on roughly 400 ng RNA. Via MiXCR, TCRdb re-called the reads, giving one row per CDR3 protein. The sample holds roughly 60,000 distinct CDR3 sequences, less than 25% seen once. Specimen: a population of CD138-negative cells sorted from bone marrow. Receptors originate from a donor at least 40 years old with multiple myeloma.

In its sample, this clonotype was seen many times. One end of the junction fails to match germline, which may point to a read error. V and J are TRBV24-1 and TRBJ1-1, with D possibly TRBD1 on 5 matching bases. The CDR3 spans 14 residues. The V gene's germline CDR1 is KGHDR and CDR2 SFDVKD. The CDR3 coding sequence is TGTGCCACGAGTGCGGAGGGGCCGAACACTGAAGCTTTCTTT. Its translation is CATSAEGPNTEAFF.

This clonotype has ten or more counts. V gene TRBV15 combines with J gene TRBJ2-1, with D hard to call. The CDR3 runs to 11 residues. From germline, CDR1 is LNHNV and CDR2 YYDKDF (reference sequence). Trimming left V 2 bases short and J 7 bases short, with 3 bases between. The CDR3 loop is CATSRLNEQFF. In nucleotides, the CDR3 is TGTGCCACCAGCAGACTAAATGAGCAGTTCTTC. The entire variable domain, with the rest obtained from reference TRBV15 and TRBJ2-1, is as follows: DAMVIQNPRYQVTQFGKPVTLSCSQTLNHNVMYWYQQKSSQAPKLLFHYYDKDFNNEADTPDNFQSRRPNTSFCFLDIRSPGLGDTAMYLCATSRLNEQFFGPGTRLTVL.

Notes on this clonotype: A read error may be the cause here, since a much bigger clone is one base away. The J gene is TRBJ2-7, the V gene TRBV20-1, with a tentative D call TRBD2 (5 bases). V gave up 5 bases and J gave up 0 bases, with 11 bases separating them. This CDR3 has 13 amino acids. Germline V gene data show CDR1 as DFQATT and CDR2 as SNEGSKA (reference sequence). CDR3 sequence (DNA): TGCAGTGCTGGGAGTGAAAACTCCTACGAGCAGTACTTC. It is translated as CSAGSENSYEQYF.

This clonotype appeared many times. V and J are TRBV5-1 and TRBJ1-2; TRBD1 aligns across 9 bases. Germline CDR1 is SGHRS and CDR2 is YFSETQ. The CDR3 covers 14 residues. Trimming at V came to 4 bases and at J to 6 bases, leaving 7 bases not matched to a gene. In DNA, the CDR3 is TGCGCCAGCAGCCCGGCGGACAGGGGACATGGCTACACCTTC. This sequence encodes CASSPADRGHGYTF.

This clonotype was recorded many times. The CDR3 does not end in the conserved phenylalanine or tryptophan, so this is likely a read error. The rearrangement joins TRBV11-2 to TRBJ2-1; 10 bases are a match to TRBD2. Germline lookup yields CDR1 SGHAT and CDR2 FQNNGV. J lost 4 bases, V lost 1 base, and 10 bases had no gene match. The CDR3 sequence is 18 residues long. CDR3 DNA sequence: TGTGCCAGCAGCTTAGCCCCTCGGACTAGCGGAATATACAATGAGCAGTTCCTC. Translating it yields CASSLAPRTSGIYNEQFL.

There are many counts of this clonotype. The rearrangement links TRBV5-1 to TRBJ2-6, with D perhaps matching TRBD1 (6 bases). V was pared by 4 bases and J by 0 bases, with 11 bases between. The germline gives CDR1 SGHRS, CDR2 YFSETQ. The CDR3 runs 16 residues. Here the CDR3 DNA reads TGCGCCAGCAGCAAGACAGGTACCTCTGGGGCCAACGTCCTGACTTTC. Translated: CASSKTGTSGANVLTF.

This clonotype was detected ten times or more. The chain has TRBV28 and TRBJ1-5, with 11 nucleotides matching TRBD1. J was trimmed by 7 bases and V by 2 bases; bases with no gene match: 7. CDR3 length equals 16 residues. In germline, CDR1 is MDHEN, CDR2 SYDVKM. In DNA form, the CDR3 reads TGTGCCAGCAGTTTAGGACAGGGGGCCACGGGACAGCCCCAGCATTTT. Its translation is CASSLGQGATGQPQHF.

In this sample, this clonotype turned up many times. The chain has TRBV5-1 and TRBJ2-5, with D unclear. Germline values: CDR1 SGHRS, CDR2 YFSETQ. V was cut by 3 bases and J by 3 bases, with 12 bases left in between. This CDR3 has 14 residues. CDR3 DNA sequence: TGCGCCAGCAGCTCCCGACAAGGAGAAGAGACCCAGTACTTC. Translated, it gives CASSSRQGEETQYF.

This clonotype was counted at least ten times. The genes are TRBV28 and TRBJ2-7; unclear D gene. Looked up from germline, CDR1 is MDHEN and CDR2 is SYDVKM. The V gene lost 6 bases and the J gene lost 5 bases, with 17 bases spanning the gap. This CDR3 spans 14 amino acids. This CDR3 reads CASRVNSPADEQYF. Here the CDR3 DNA reads TGTGCCAGCAGGGTTAATTCCCCGGCGGACGAGCAGTACTTC.

This clonotype was found many times. The CDR3 nucleotides read TGTGCCACCTCAGGGGAAGACTATGGCTACACCTTC. The encoded protein is CATSGEDYGYTF. The chain joins TRBV24-1 to TRBJ1-2, with D possibly TRBD1 on 6 matching bases. Trimming took 9 bases from V and 3 from J, leaving 10 bases between them. This CDR3 spans 12 amino acids. In germline, CDR1 is KGHDR, CDR2 SFDVKD.

This clonotype was seen many times. The chain has TRBV25-1 and TRBJ2-2, with a possible D match to TRBD1 (5 bases). CDR3 length equals 15 residues. Germline V gene data show CDR1 as MGHDK and CDR2 as SYGVNS. V lost 2 bases to trimming and J lost 1 base, with 8 bases between them. The CDR3 bases are TGTGCCAGCAGTGAAATGCAGGGGAACACCGGGGAGCTGTTTTTT. This sequence encodes CASSEMQGNTGELFF.

V gene TRBV5-1 combines with J gene TRBJ2-7, with a possible D match to TRBD2 (7 bases). Per the germline V gene, CDR1 is SGHRS and CDR2 is YFSETQ. The CDR3 totals 16 residues. The V end lost 4 bases, the J end lost 0 bases, and 17 bases lay between the germline ends. The CDR3 DNA sequence: TGCGCCAGCAGCGTGGGGGCGGGGGAACCCTCCTACGAGCAGTACTTC. Translated: CASSVGAGEPSYEQYF. The full variable domain, in which reference TRBV5-1 and TRBJ2-7 provide the parts outside the CDR3, is KAGVTQTPRYLIKTRGQQVTLSCSPISGHRSVSWYQQTPGQGLQFLFEYFSETQRNKGNFPGRFSGRQFSNSRSEMNVSTLELGDSALYLCASSVGAGEPSYEQYFGPGTRLTVT.

This clonotype was detected many times. The chain is built from TRBV5-1 and TRBJ2-1, with 10 bases aligning to TRBD2. CDR1 SGHRS and CDR2 YFSETQ come from the germline V gene. The CDR3 is 15 amino acids. V lost 4 bases, J lost 7 bases, and 8 bases stayed unmatched. This CDR3 reads CASSLQRGGGNEQFF. The CDR3 DNA reads as TGCGCCAGCAGCCTCCAGCGGGGGGGGGGTAATGAGCAGTTCTTC.

This clonotype was recorded at least ten times. This sequence joins TRBV11-3 and TRBJ1-1; D call uncertain. The ends were cut back, 1 base at V and 6 bases at J, with 6 bases in the middle. CDR3 length: 12 amino acids. Germline CDR1 and CDR2: SGHNT and YENEEA. CDR3 residues: CASSLVTPEAFF. In nucleotides, the CDR3 is TGTGCCAGCAGCTTAGTCACCCCTGAAGCTTTCTTT.

There are many counts of this clonotype. This chain links TRBV20-1 with TRBJ1-1, with unresolved D. Germline assignment: CDR1 DFQATT and CDR2 SNEGSKA (reference sequence). V lost 1 base, J lost 3 bases, and 9 bases lay in between. This CDR3 is 13 amino acids long. The CDR3 DNA sequence: TGCAGTGCTAGAGGAGCGACTCACACTGAAGCTTTCTTT. Encoded protein: CSARGATHTEAFF.

There are many counts of this clonotype. This sequence joins TRBV20-1 and TRBJ2-5; D perhaps matches TRBD2 (5 bases). Between the trimmed V and J ends, which lost 5 bases and 5 bases, there was a span of 15 bases. The CDR3 consists of 13 residues. Per germline, CDR1 DFQATT and CDR2 SNEGSKA (reference sequence). The CDR3 region has the DNA TGCAGTGCTCCGGACTTAATGCGGGAGACCCAGTACTTC. It codes for CSAPDLMRETQYF.

This chain connects TRBV29-1 to TRBJ2-1; perhaps TRBD1 as D (6 bases). Trimming cost V 4 bases and J 0 bases, with 13 bases left between them. Germline V gene data show CDR1 as SQVTM and CDR2 as ANQGSEA. The length of the CDR3 is 15 residues. CDR3 in DNA: TGCAGCGTTGCGACGACAGGAGGCTCCTACAATGAGCAGTTCTTC. Protein product: CSVATTGGSYNEQFF.

This clonotype has a handful of counts. A read error is possible here, since a much larger clone lies one base away. The limits of the CDR3 on the DNA are not certain, so only TCRdb's listed CDR3 is given. The chain carries TRBV11-2 and TRBJ2-7; the table's TRBD1 call for D was not verified on the DNA. The CDR3 length is 14 residues, termini included. CDR1 is SGHAT, CDR2 FQNNGV, per germline. CDR3: CASTFGQGTYERYF.

This clonotype came up many times. V gene TRBV24-1 combines with J gene TRBJ2-2; the D gene is possibly TRBD1 (6 bases). Trimming removed 5 bases from V and 1 base from J, with 16 bases in between. From germline, CDR1 is KGHDR and CDR2 SFDVKD. This CDR3 spans 17 amino acids. The DNA of the CDR3 is TGTGCCACCAGTGGTTTTGGGGCAGGGGAGAACACCGGGGAGCTGTTTTTT. It yields the protein CATSGFGAGENTGELFF.

This clonotype has at least ten counts. This chain links TRBV11-3 with TRBJ2-5, with 14 bases fitting TRBD2. This CDR3 contains 15 residues. Looked up from germline, CDR1 is SGHNT and CDR2 is YENEEA. The V and J ends lost 4 bases and 4 bases, in that order; junction bases with no gene match: 2. The CDR3 DNA reads as TGTGCCAGCAGCTCGGGGACTAGCGGGGGAGAGACCCAGTACTTC. Amino acids: CASSSGTSGGETQYF.

This clonotype was seen at least ten times. The genes are TRBV29-1 and TRBJ2-5; D is perhaps TRBD2 (6 bases). CDR3 size: 13 residues. From germline, CDR1 is SQVTM and CDR2 ANQGSEA. V was pared by 6 bases and J by 5 bases, with 16 bases between. Here the CDR3 reads CSVAGGDGETQYF. The DNA of the CDR3 is TGCAGCGTCGCAGGAGGGGATGGGGAGACCCAGTACTTC.

This clonotype was found many times. The chain joins TRBV7-9 to TRBJ2-1; D gene uncertain. V was cut by 5 bases and J by 3 bases, with 11 bases left in between. CDR3 size: 14 residues. Germline V gene sequence: CDR1 SEHNR, CDR2 FQNEAQ (reference sequence). CDR3 nucleotides: TGTGCCAGCAGCCGTGGAGAAAGCTACAATGAGCAGTTCTTC. Translated: CASSRGESYNEQFF.

This clonotype was detected many times. The V and J genes are TRBV12-3 or TRBV12-4 and TRBJ2-5; D gene ambiguous. The V end was cut by 4 bases, the J end by 2 bases, with 8 bases between. This CDR3 is 13 amino acids long. In DNA form, the CDR3 reads TGTGCCAGCAGTTCGACCGGGCAAGAGACCCAGTACTTC. Translation: CASSSTGQETQYF.

This clonotype has at least ten counts. The chain recombines TRBV12-3 or TRBV12-4 with TRBJ2-5; possible D gene TRBD1, 6 bases. Trimming cost V 6 bases and J 1 base, with 9 bases left between them. This CDR3 has 13 residues. In DNA form, the CDR3 reads TGTGCCAGCAGGAACAGGGTCCAAGAGACCCAGTACTTC. It translates to CASRNRVQETQYF.

This clonotype appeared once. A clone one base away is much larger, so this may be a read error. The J gene is TRBJ2-3, the V gene TRBV9, with D perhaps matching TRBD1 (5 bases). CDR1 and CDR2 (germline): SGDLS, YYNGEE. This CDR3 region has 15 residues. This chain's CDR3 is CASSFQTWGTDTRYF. As DNA, the CDR3 is TGTGCCAGCAGCTTCCAGACTTGGGGCACAGATACGCGGTATTTT.

This clonotype occurred many times. V gene TRBV20-1 combines with J gene TRBJ2-1; 8 nucleotides agree with TRBD2. Trimming took 6 bases from V and 6 from J; bases not matched to a gene: 10. Germline V lookup: CDR1 DFQATT, CDR2 SNEGSKA (reference sequence). The CDR3 totals 14 residues. DNA of the CDR3: TGCAGTGCCAAACTAGCGGTGGGGGTCAATGAGCAGTTCTTC. This codes for CSAKLAVGVNEQFF.

V is TRBV4-1 and J is TRBJ2-5; D not resolved. The CDR3 is 15 residues long. CDR1 MGHRA and CDR2 YSYEKL come from the germline V gene. V lost 0 bases and J 2 bases, leaving 10 bases between the germline ends. CDR3 nucleotide sequence: TGCGCCAGCAGCCAAGAAACGGCGATGCAAGAGACCCAGTACTTC. This gives the protein CASSQETAMQETQYF.